In its sample, the clone carrying this TCR beta chain was seen a few times. The antigen remains unidentified. These data are taken from a study of CD8 T cells in ankylosing spondylitis. Findings of the study overall: The study looked at matched synovial fluid samples from ankylosing spondylitis patients. Disease-linked clones were reported to be significantly enriched there. Clones that were linked to disease were CD8+ and were relatively rare in peripheral blood. What seemed typical of ankylosing spondylitis blood was a TCR beta motif built from eight highly homologous variants.

The TCR beta libraries were generated through quantitative 5'-RACE incorporating molecular barcodes. Each CDR3 protein is one row after TCRdb ran MiXCR on the 5' RACE reads. Of roughly 90,000 distinct CDR3 sequences listed, over 6.5% are singletons. The CDR3 length is 14 residues. Germline loops: CDR1 SGHVS, CDR2 FNYEAQ. The trim removed 5 bases at V and 4 bases at J, leaving 6 bases unmatched. The rearrangement joins TRBV7-6 to TRBJ2-3; 7 bases match TRBD1. The sequence came from a male donor with ankylosing spondylitis or in good health (not recorded which). The material sequenced was blood, either unsorted or a sorted T cell fraction (not recorded which). In DNA form, the CDR3 reads TGTGCCAGCAGCCTAGGGACAGCCCCAGATACGCAGTATTTT. Amino acids: CASSLGTAPDTQYF. The full variable domain, in which reference TRBV7-6 and TRBJ2-3 provide the parts outside the CDR3, is GAGVSQSPRYKVTKRGQDVALRCDPISGHVSLYWYRQALGQGPEFLTYFNYEAQQDKSGLPNDRFSAERPEGSISTLTIQRTEQRDSAMYRCASSLGTAPDTQYFGPGTRLTVL.